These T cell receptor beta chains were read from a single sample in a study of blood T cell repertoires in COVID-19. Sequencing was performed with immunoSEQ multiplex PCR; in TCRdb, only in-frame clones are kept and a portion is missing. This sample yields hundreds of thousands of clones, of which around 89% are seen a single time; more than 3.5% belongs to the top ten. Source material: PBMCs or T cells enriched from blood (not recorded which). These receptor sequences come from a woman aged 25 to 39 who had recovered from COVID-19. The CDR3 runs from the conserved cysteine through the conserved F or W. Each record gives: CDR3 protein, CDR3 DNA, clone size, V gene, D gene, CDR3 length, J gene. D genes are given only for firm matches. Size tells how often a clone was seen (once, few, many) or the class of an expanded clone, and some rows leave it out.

CDR3: CASTGAGGGYEQYF
DNA: TGCGCCAGCACAGGTGCAGGGGGCGGCTACGAGCAGTACTTC
size: -
V: TRBV5-1
D: TRBD1
length: 14
J: TRBJ2-7

CDR3: CASSLISGRVQETQYF
DNA: TGTGCCAGCAGCTTAATAAGCGGGAGAGTTCAAGAGACCCAGTACTTC
size: -
V: TRBV7-6
D: TRBD2
length: 16
J: TRBJ2-5

CDR3: CASSLEPTEGNTIYF
DNA: TGTGCCAGCAGCTTGGAGCCGACAGAGGGAAACACCATATATTTT
size: -
V: TRBV5-5
D: -
length: 15
J: TRBJ1-3

CDR3: CASRGVGTGLEFSGNTIYF
DNA: TGTGCCAGCAGGGGGGTCGGGACAGGGTTGGAGTTCTCTGGAAACACCATATATTTT
size: -
V: TRBV28
D: TRBD1
length: 19
J: TRBJ1-3

CDR3: CASSYGQGDIYGYTF
DNA: TGTGCCAGCAGCTACGGACAGGGTGATATCTATGGCTACACCTTC
size: -
V: TRBV7-2
D: TRBD1
length: 15
J: TRBJ1-2

CDR3: CASSFTTAGGKNIQYF
DNA: TGTGCCAGCAGCTTTACTACAGCGGGAGGGAAAAACATTCAGTACTTC
size: -
V: TRBV11-3
D: TRBD2
length: 16
J: TRBJ2-4

CDR3: CASSKLGSEAGLAGQNSYEQYF
DNA: TGTGCCAGCAGCAAACTTGGGTCCGAGGCGGGACTAGCGGGACAAAACTCCTACGAGCAGTACTTC
size: once
V: TRBV21-1
D: -
length: 22
J: TRBJ2-7

CDR3: CASSPHNPRDGYTF
DNA: TGTGCCAGCAGCCCCCATAACCCCAGGGATGGCTACACCTTC
size: -
V: TRBV9
D: -
length: 14
J: TRBJ1-2

CDR3: CASSERAGPGTEAFF
DNA: TGTGCCAGCAGTGAACGCGCAGGACCGGGAACTGAAGCTTTCTTT
size: -
V: TRBV6-1
D: -
length: 15
J: TRBJ1-1

CDR3: CASSFPGRNYGYTF
DNA: TGTGCCAGCAGTTTCCCAGGGCGGAACTATGGCTACACCTTC
size: -
V: TRBV28
D: -
length: 14
J: TRBJ1-2

CDR3: CASSPPGGSYNEQFF
DNA: TGTGCCAGCAGCCCTCCGGGAGGCTCCTACAATGAGCAGTTCTTC
size: -
V: TRBV7-3
D: TRBD2
length: 15
J: TRBJ2-1

CDR3: CASSSTASSYEQYF
DNA: TGCGCCAGCAGCTCAACAGCAAGCTCCTACGAGCAGTACTTC
size: -
V: TRBV5-1
D: -
length: 14
J: TRBJ2-7

CDR3: CASSPTTGSNYGYTF
DNA: TGTGCCAGCTCACCCACTACAGGATCTAACTATGGCTACACCTTC
size: -
V: TRBV18
D: -
length: 15
J: TRBJ1-2

CDR3: CASSLGQGEQYF
DNA: TGTGCCAGCAGTTTGGGTCAGGGCGAGCAGTACTTC
size: -
V: TRBV28
D: -
length: 12
J: TRBJ2-7

CDR3: CAWSTDRTSGRAGEQYF
DNA: TGTGCCTGGAGTACTGACCGAACTAGCGGGAGGGCAGGAGAGCAGTACTTC
size: -
V: TRBV30
D: TRBD2
length: 17
J: TRBJ2-7

CDR3: CASSVSGRVNTEAFF
DNA: TGTGCCAGCAGCGTCTCGGGAAGGGTGAACACTGAAGCTTTCTTT
size: -
V: TRBV9
D: -
length: 15
J: TRBJ1-1

CDR3: CASSEFDKNTEAFF
DNA: TGTGCCAGCAGTGAATTCGACAAGAACACTGAAGCTTTCTTT
size: -
V: TRBV25-1
D: -
length: 14
J: TRBJ1-1

CDR3: CASSYGRENTEAFF
DNA: TGTGCCAGCAGTTATGGTCGGGAGAACACTGAAGCTTTCTTT
size: -
V: TRBV6-2/TRBV6-3
D: -
length: 14
J: TRBJ1-1

CDR3: CASSVRGLAYNEQFF
DNA: TGTGCCAGCAGCGTAAGGGGACTAGCTTACAATGAGCAGTTCTTC
size: -
V: TRBV9
D: TRBD2
length: 15
J: TRBJ2-1

CDR3: CASSLSGGTSNQPQHF
DNA: TGTGCCAGCAGCTTGTCAGGGGGGACTAGCAATCAGCCCCAGCATTTT
size: -
V: TRBV7-9
D: TRBD1
length: 16
J: TRBJ1-5

CDR3: CASSSEGAGYEQYF
DNA: TGTGCCAGCAGCTCGGAGGGCGCGGGCTACGAGCAGTACTTC
size: -
V: TRBV7-6
D: -
length: 14
J: TRBJ2-7

CDR3: CAWSLRWGDNQPQHF
DNA: TGTGCCTGGAGTTTACGATGGGGGGACAATCAGCCCCAGCATTTT
size: once
V: TRBV30
D: -
length: 15
J: TRBJ1-5

CDR3: CASSSDRRNTEAFF
DNA: TGTGCCAGCAGTTCGGACAGAAGGAACACTGAAGCTTTCTTT
size: -
V: TRBV28
D: -
length: 14
J: TRBJ1-1

CDR3: CASSQGTVNEKLFF
DNA: TGTGCCAGCAGCCAAGGGACAGTCAATGAAAAACTGTTTTTT
size: -
V: TRBV4-2
D: -
length: 14
J: TRBJ1-4

CDR3: CASSLAGTGGLYYGYTF
DNA: TGTGCCAGCAGCTTAGCCGGGACAGGGGGTCTTTACTATGGCTACACCTTC
size: few
V: TRBV5-5
D: TRBD1
length: 17
J: TRBJ1-2

CDR3: CASSQDRREGGYEQYF
DNA: TGCGCCAGCAGCCAAGATAGGAGGGAGGGCGGGTACGAGCAGTACTTC
size: -
V: TRBV4-1
D: TRBD2
length: 16
J: TRBJ2-7

CDR3: CASSGTSPYEQYF
DNA: TGCGCCAGCTCCGGGACTAGCCCCTACGAGCAGTACTTC
size: -
V: TRBV10-1
D: TRBD2
length: 13
J: TRBJ2-7

CDR3: CASSLVFGVGTGELFF
DNA: TGTGCCAGCAGCTTAGTTTTCGGGGTGGGCACCGGGGAGCTGTTTTTT
size: -
V: TRBV7-2
D: -
length: 16
J: TRBJ2-2

CDR3: CASSPEGDRGGYTF
DNA: TGTGCCAGCTCACCAGAGGGAGACAGGGGAGGCTACACCTTC
size: -
V: TRBV18
D: TRBD1
length: 14
J: TRBJ1-2

CDR3: CASSPQNEQFF
DNA: TGTGCCAGCTCACCTCAAAATGAGCAGTTCTTC
size: -
V: TRBV18
D: -
length: 11
J: TRBJ2-1

CDR3: CASSLPRGIGTEAFF
DNA: TGTGCCAGCAGCTTGCCAAGGGGGATCGGCACTGAAGCTTTCTTT
size: once
V: TRBV11-1
D: -
length: 15
J: TRBJ1-1

CDR3: CASSFSRVRSKGAFF
DNA: TGTGCCAGCAGCTTCTCCAGGGTTAGGAGTAAGGGAGCTTTCTTT
size: -
V: TRBV7-2
D: -
length: 15
J: TRBJ1-1

CDR3: CASSLDPSGRARGYEQYF
DNA: TGTGCCAGCAGCTTGGATCCTAGCGGGAGGGCCAGGGGTTACGAGCAGTACTTC
size: -
V: TRBV5-8
D: TRBD2
length: 18
J: TRBJ2-7

CDR3: CASSKKWDSPGYEQYF
DNA: TGTGCCAGCAGCAAGAAATGGGACAGCCCGGGGTACGAGCAGTACTTC
size: -
V: TRBV27
D: TRBD1
length: 16
J: TRBJ2-7

CDR3: CASYTSGNENEQFF
DNA: TGTGCCAGCTATACTAGCGGGAACGAAAATGAGCAGTTCTTC
size: few
V: TRBV7-8
D: TRBD2
length: 14
J: TRBJ2-1

CDR3: CASSQALNRPTYGYTF
DNA: TGCGCCAGCAGCCAGGCTCTTAACAGACCAACGTATGGCTACACCTTC
size: -
V: TRBV4-3
D: -
length: 16
J: TRBJ1-2

CDR3: CASSVNEGGQIQETQYF
DNA: TGTGCCAGCAGCGTAAATGAGGGGGGACAGATCCAAGAGACCCAGTACTTC
size: -
V: TRBV9
D: -
length: 17
J: TRBJ2-5

CDR3: CASSIPFGSGGRYEQYF
DNA: TGTGCCAGCAGTATCCCGTTCGGTAGCGGGGGAAGGTACGAGCAGTACTTC
size: -
V: TRBV28
D: TRBD2
length: 17
J: TRBJ2-7

CDR3: CASKVGMTYNEQFF
DNA: TGTGCCAGCAAGGTCGGGATGACATACAATGAGCAGTTCTTC
size: few
V: TRBV6-5
D: -
length: 14
J: TRBJ2-1

CDR3: CASISKNIQYF
DNA: TGTGCCAGCATCTCTAAAAACATTCAGTACTTC
size: -
V: TRBV28
D: -
length: 11
J: TRBJ2-4